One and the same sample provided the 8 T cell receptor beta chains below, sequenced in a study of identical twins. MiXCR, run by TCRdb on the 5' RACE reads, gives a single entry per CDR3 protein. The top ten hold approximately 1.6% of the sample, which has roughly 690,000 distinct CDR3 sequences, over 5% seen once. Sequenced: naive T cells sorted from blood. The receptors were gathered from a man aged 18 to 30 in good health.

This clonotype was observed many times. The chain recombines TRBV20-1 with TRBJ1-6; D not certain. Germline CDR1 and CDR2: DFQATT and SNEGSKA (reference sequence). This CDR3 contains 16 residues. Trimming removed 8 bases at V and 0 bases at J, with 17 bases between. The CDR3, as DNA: TGCAGTTCAAGGGAACTCGGCAGCTCCTATAATTCACCCCTCCACTTT. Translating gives CSSRELGSSYNSPLHF.

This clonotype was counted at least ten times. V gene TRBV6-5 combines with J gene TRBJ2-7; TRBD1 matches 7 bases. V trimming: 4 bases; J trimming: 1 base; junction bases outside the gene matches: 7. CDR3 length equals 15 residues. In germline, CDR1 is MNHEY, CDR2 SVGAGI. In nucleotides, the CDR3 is TGTGCCAGCAGTTCGCTGGACAGGACTTCCTACGAGCAGTACTTC. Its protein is CASSSLDRTSYEQYF.

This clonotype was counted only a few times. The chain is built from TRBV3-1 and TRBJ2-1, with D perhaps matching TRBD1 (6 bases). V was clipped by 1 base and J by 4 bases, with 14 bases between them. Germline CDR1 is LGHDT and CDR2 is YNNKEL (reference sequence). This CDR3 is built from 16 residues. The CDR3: CASSQVSGQKYNEQFF. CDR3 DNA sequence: TGTGCCAGCAGCCAAGTCTCGGGACAAAAATACAATGAGCAGTTCTTC.

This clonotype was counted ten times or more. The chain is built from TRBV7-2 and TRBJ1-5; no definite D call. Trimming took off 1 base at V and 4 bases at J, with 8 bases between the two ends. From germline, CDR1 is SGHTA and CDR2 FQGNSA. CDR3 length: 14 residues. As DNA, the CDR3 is TGTGCCAGCAGCTTAGTAGAAGGGAATCAGCCCCAGCATTTT. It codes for CASSLVEGNQPQHF.

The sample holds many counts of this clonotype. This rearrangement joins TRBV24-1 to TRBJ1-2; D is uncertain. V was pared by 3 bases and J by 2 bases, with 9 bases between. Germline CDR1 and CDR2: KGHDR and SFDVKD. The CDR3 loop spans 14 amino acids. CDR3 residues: CATSDRGRNYGYTF. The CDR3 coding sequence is TGTGCCACCAGTGATCGCGGACGGAACTATGGCTACACCTTC.

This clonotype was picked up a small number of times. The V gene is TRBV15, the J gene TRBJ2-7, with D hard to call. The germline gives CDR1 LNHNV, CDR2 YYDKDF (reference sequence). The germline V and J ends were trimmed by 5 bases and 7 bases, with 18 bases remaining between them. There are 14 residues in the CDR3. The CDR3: CATSEATAPEEQYV. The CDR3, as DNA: TGTGCCACCAGCGAAGCGACGGCACCTGAGGAGCAGTACGTC.

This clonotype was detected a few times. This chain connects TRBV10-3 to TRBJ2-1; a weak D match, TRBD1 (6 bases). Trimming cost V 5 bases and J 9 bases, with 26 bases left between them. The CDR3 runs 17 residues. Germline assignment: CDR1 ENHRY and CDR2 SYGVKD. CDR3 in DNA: TGTGCCATCAGTCCCCCTTTTGGGCGACAGGTAGGTGGTGAGCAGTTCTTC. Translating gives CAISPPFGRQVGGEQFF.

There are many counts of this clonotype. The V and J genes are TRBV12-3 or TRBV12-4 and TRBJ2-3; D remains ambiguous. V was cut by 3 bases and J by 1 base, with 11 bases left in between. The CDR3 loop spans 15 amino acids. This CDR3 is CASSFRATGTDTQYF. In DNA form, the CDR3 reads TGTGCCAGCAGTTTTAGAGCAACTGGCACAGATACGCAGTATTTT.